This T cell receptor (beta chain) was profiled in a study of blood T cell repertoires in COVID-19. Looked up from germline, CDR1 is MNHEY and CDR2 is SVGEGT. Between the trimmed V and J ends, which lost 2 bases and 6 bases, there was a span of 11 bases. The CDR3 contains 14 residues. Libraries were prepared by immunoSEQ multiplex PCR; TCRdb keeps only in-frame clonotypes and omits some of them. The sample has about 99,000 clones, approximately 79% seen once. The receptor was derived from an elderly woman with active or convalescent COVID-19. The chain uses TRBV6-2 or TRBV6-3 and TRBJ2-1, with D hard to call. Sequencing was done on a sample of peripheral blood. Here the CDR3 reads CASSYEALPNEQFF. The CDR3 coding sequence is TGTGCCAGCAGTTACGAGGCGTTACCCAATGAGCAGTTCTTC.